The source of this TCR beta chain is a study of cytomegalovirus exposure and HLA in healthy donors. Study outcomes and limitations: Later analysis reportedly placed an Asian-associated ancestry cluster below the approximately 730-donor mean in N-insertions. Most TCR beta V segments were productive about 90% or about 30% of the time in an earlier analysis. What was likely a sequencing artifact was a cluster of highly shared sequence variants.

This CDR3 has 15 amino acids. Germline CDR1 MGHRA, CDR2 YSYEKL. Between the trimmed V and J ends, which lost 4 bases and 1 base, there was a span of 12 bases. With regard to this clone: Its antigen is still unknown.

13 Jbeta primers and 60 Vbeta primers were used for the PCR. Measured with immunoSEQ multiplex PCR; TCRdb has only the in-frame clones, and not every one. The data contain fewer than 200,000 clones, roughly 80% of them seen just once; the ten biggest clones take up around 4.6%. The donors, nominally healthy at sampling, likely had unrecorded immune exposures. J is TRBJ2-3 and V is TRBV4-1; perhaps TRBD1 as D (6 bases). The receptor was derived from a male donor in good health and CMV-seronegative. The sequencing sample was made of PBMCs. The CDR3 DNA is TGCGCCAGCAGCCCACAGGGTAGGGGCACAGATACGCAGTATTTT. Translated, it gives CASSPQGRGTDTQYF.